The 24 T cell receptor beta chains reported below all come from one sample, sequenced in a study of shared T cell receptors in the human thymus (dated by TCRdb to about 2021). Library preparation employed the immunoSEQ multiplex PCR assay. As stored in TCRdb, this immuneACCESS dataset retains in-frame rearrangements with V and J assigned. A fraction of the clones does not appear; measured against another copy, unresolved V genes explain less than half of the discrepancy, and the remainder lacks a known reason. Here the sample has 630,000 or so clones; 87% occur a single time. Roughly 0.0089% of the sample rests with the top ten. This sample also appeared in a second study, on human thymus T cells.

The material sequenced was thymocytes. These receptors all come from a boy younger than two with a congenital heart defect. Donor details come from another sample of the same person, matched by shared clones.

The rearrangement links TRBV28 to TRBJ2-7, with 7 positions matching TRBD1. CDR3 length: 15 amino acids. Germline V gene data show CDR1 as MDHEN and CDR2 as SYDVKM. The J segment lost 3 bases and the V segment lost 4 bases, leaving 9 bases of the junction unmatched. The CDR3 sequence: CASSSGQVTLYEQYF. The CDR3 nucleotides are TGTGCCAGCAGTTCCGGACAGGTGACCCTCTACGAGCAGTACTTC.

The CDR3 DNA reads as TGCGCCAGCAGCTTGGACCAGGGGAACGGAAACACCATATATTTT. Protein sequence: CASSLDQGNGNTIYF. The genes are TRBV5-1 and TRBJ1-3, with a possible D match to TRBD1 (6 bases). V lost 0 bases and J lost 4, with 11 bases in between. The germline V gene has CDR1 SGHRS and CDR2 YFSETQ. The CDR3 runs 15 residues.

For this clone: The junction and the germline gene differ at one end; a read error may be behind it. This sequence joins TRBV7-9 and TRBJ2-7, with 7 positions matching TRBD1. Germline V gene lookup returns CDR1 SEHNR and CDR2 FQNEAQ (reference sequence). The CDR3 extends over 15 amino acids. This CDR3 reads CASSLAGTEIYEQYF. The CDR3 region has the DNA TGTGCCAGCAGCTTAGCCGGGACAGAGATCTACGAGCAGTATTTC.

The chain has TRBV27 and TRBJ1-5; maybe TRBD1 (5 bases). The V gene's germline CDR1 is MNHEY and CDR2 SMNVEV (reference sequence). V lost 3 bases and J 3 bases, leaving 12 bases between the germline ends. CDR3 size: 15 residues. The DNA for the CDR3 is TGTGCCAGCAGTTTCTGGGGGGGTAACAATCAGCCCCAGCATTTT. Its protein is CASSFWGGNNQPQHF.

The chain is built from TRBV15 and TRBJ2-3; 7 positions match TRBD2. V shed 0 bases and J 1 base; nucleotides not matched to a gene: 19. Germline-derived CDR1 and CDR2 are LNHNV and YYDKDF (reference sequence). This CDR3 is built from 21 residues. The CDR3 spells CATSRDIPTAGIPDGTDTQYF. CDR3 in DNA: TGTGCCACCAGCAGAGATATCCCCACAGCGGGAATCCCAGACGGCACAGATACGCAGTATTTT. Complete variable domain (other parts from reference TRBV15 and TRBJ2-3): DAMVIQNPRYQVTQFGKPVTLSCSQTLNHNVMYWYQQKSSQAPKLLFHYYDKDFNNEADTPDNFQSRRPNTSFCFLDIRSPGLGDTAMYLCATSRDIPTAGIPDGTDTQYFGPGTRLTVL.

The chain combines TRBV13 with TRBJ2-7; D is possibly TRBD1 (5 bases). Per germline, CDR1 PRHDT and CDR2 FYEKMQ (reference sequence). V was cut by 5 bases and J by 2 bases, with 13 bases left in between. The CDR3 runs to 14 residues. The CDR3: CASSPPPGTYEQYF. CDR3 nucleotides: TGTGCCAGCAGCCCGCCCCCAGGGACCTACGAGCAGTACTTC.

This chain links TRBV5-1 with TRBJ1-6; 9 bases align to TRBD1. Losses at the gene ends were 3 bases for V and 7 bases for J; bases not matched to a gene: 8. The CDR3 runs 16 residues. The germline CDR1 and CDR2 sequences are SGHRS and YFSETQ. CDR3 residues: CASSWTGAGENSPLHF. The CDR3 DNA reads TGCGCCAGCAGCTGGACAGGGGCCGGGGAAAATTCACCCCTCCACTTT.

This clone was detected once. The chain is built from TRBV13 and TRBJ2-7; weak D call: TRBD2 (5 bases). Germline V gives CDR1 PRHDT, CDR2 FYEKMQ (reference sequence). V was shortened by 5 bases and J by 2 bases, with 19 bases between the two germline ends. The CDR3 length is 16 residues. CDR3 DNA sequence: TGTGCCAGCAGCCCTCCCTCCCGGACTGATACCTACGAGCAGTACTTC. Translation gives CASSPPSRTDTYEQYF.

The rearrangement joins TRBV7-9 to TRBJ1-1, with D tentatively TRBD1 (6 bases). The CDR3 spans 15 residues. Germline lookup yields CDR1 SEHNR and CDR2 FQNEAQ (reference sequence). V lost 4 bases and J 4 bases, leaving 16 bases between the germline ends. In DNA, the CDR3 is TGTGCCAGCAGCTCAGTACAGGGATTAGGCACTGAAGCTTTCTTT. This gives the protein CASSSVQGLGTEAFF.

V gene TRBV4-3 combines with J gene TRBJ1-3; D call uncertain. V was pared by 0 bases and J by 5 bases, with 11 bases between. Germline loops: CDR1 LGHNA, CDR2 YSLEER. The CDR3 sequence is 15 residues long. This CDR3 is CASSQESLRRNTIYF. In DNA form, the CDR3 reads TGCGCCAGCAGCCAAGAGTCACTAAGGCGAAACACCATATATTTT.

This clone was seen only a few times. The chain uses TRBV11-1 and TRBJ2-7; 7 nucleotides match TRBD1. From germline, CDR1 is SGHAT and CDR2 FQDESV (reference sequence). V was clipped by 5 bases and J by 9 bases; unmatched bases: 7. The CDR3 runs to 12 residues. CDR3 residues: CASSPHRDRQYF. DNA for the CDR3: TGTGCCAGCAGCCCCCACCGGGACAGGCAGTACTTC.

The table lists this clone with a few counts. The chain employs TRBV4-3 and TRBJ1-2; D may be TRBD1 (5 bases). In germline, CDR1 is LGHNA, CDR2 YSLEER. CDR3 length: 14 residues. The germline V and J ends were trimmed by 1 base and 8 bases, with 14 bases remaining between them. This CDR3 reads CASSQGAASGGYTF. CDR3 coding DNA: TGCGCCAGCAGCCAAGGGGCGGCGTCAGGGGGCTACACCTTC.

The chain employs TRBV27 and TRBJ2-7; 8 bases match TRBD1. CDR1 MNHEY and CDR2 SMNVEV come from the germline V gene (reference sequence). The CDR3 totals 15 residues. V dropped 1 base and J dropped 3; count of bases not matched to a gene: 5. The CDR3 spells CASSLLSGGDYEQYF. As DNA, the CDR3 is TGTGCCAGCAGTTTATTGTCAGGGGGCGACTACGAGCAGTACTTC.

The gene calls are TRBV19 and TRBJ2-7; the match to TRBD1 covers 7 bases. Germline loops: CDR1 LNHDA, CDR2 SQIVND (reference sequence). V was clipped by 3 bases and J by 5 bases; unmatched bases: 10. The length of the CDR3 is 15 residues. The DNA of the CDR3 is TGTGCCAGTAGTATCTGGGTGAGGGGGCAACACGAGCAGTACTTC. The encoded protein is CASSIWVRGQHEQYF.

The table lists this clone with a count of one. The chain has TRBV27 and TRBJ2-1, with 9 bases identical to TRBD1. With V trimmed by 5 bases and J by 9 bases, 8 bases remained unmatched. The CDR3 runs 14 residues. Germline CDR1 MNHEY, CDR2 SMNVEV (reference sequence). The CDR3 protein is CASSQPDRGTEQFF. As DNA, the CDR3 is TGTGCCAGCAGTCAACCCGACAGGGGGACTGAGCAGTTCTTC.

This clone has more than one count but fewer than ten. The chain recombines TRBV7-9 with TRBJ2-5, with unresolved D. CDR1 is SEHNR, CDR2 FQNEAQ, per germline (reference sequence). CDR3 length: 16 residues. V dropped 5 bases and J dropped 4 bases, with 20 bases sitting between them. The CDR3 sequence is CASSPDEMGLAETQYF. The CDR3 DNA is TGTGCCAGCAGCCCCGACGAGATGGGCCTCGCAGAGACCCAGTACTTC.

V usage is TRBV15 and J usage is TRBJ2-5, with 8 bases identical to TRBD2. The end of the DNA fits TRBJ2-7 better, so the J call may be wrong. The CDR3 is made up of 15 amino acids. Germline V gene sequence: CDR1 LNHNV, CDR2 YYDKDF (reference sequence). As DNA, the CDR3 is TGTGCCACCAGCAAAGGACTAGCTATAAGCTACGAGCAGTACTTC. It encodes CATSKGLAISYEQYF.

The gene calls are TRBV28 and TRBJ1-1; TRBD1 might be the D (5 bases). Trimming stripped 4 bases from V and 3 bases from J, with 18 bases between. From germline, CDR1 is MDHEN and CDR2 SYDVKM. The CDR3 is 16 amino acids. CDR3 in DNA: TGTGCCAGCAGTTCCCGCGATCAGGGAATTGACACTGAAGCTTTCTTT. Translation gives CASSSRDQGIDTEAFF.

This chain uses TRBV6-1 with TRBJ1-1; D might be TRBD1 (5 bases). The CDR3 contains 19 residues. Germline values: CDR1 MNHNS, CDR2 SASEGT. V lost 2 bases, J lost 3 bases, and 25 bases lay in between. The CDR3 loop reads CASSERWGRASFRDTEAFF. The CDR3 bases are TGTGCCAGCAGTGAAAGGTGGGGCAGGGCTTCCTTCAGGGACACTGAAGCTTTCTTT.

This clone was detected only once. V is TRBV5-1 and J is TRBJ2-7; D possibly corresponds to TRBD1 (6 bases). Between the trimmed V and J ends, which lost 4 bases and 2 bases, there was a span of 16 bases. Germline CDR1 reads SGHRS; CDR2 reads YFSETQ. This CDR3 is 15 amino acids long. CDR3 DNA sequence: TGCGCCAGCAGCAAAATACAGGGTTCAACCTACGAGCAGTACTTC. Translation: CASSKIQGSTYEQYF.

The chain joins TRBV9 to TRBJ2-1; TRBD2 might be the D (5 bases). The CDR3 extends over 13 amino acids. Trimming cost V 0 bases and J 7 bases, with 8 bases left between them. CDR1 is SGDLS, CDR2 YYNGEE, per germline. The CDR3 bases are TGTGCCAGCAGCGTAGGAGGGCAGAATGAGCAGTTCTTC. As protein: CASSVGGQNEQFF.

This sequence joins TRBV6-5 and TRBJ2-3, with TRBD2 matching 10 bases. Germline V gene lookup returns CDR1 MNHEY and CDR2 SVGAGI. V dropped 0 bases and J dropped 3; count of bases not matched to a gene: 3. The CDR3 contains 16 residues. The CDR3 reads CASSYSGLAATDTQYF. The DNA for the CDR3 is TGTGCCAGCAGTTACTCCGGACTAGCGGCGACAGATACGCAGTATTTT.

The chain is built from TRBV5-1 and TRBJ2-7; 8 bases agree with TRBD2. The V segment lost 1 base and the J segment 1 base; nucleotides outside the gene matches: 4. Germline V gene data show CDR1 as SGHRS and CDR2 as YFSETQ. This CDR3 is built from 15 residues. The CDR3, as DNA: TGCGCCAGCAGCTTGCCGGGACTAGGGTCCTACGAGCAGTACTTC. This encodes CASSLPGLGSYEQYF.

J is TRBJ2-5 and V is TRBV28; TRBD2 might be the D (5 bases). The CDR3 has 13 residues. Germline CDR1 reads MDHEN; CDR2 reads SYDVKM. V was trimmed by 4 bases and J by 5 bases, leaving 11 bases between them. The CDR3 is CASSSDSRETQYF. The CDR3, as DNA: TGTGCCAGCAGTTCGGACTCGAGGGAGACCCAGTACTTC. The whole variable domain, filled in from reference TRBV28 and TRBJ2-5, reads DVKVTQSSRYLVKRTGEKVFLECVQDMDHENMFWYRQDPGLGLRLIYFSYDVKMKEKGDIPEGYSVSREKKERFSLILESASTNQTSMYLCASSSDSRETQYFGPGTRLLVL.